The 18 T cell receptor beta chains presented below share a single source sample, sequenced in a study of cytomegalovirus exposure and HLA in healthy donors. The PCR contained 60 Vbeta and 13 Jbeta primers. The protocol was immunoSEQ multiplex PCR, while the TCRdb copy is restricted to in-frame clones and leaves out a portion. Among about 150,000 clones, over 80% were seen once, and the ten largest hold 1.2%. The sequenced material came from PBMCs. Receptor source: a boy aged 2-9 years in good health and CMV-seronegative.

The gene calls are TRBV2 and TRBJ1-2; 8 bases are shared with TRBD1. Germline V gene data show CDR1 as SNHLY and CDR2 as FYNNEI. Losses at the gene ends were 6 bases for V and 2 bases for J; bases not matched to a gene: 8. The CDR3 is 15 amino acids. This CDR3 reads CASRPPGQDNYGYTF. The CDR3 coding sequence is TGTGCCAGCAGGCCCCCGGGACAGGACAACTATGGCTACACCTTC.

There are a few counts of this clone. The gene calls are TRBV19 and TRBJ2-2, with 8 bases that match TRBD1. The CDR3 sequence is 16 residues long. With 5 bases clipped from V and 6 bases from J, the junction kept 11 bases outside the gene matches. CDR1 is LNHDA and CDR2 is SQIVND in the germline V gene (reference sequence). CDR3 region: CASSVLRTGSSGELFF. In DNA, the CDR3 is TGTGCCAGTAGTGTCCTCCGGACAGGGAGTTCCGGGGAGCTGTTTTTT.

This chain connects TRBV6-5 to TRBJ2-3, with a weak D call TRBD2 (5 bases). The V and J ends lost 0 bases and 1 base respectively, with 11 bases between them. The germline CDR1 and CDR2 sequences are MNHEY and SVGAGI. There are 16 residues in the CDR3. CDR3 DNA sequence: TGTGCCAGCAGTTACTCGGGAGTAAGAGGCACAGATACGCAGTATTTT. It codes for CASSYSGVRGTDTQYF.

The chain combines TRBV6-5 with TRBJ1-2, with TRBD1 matching over 11 bases. Germline V gene data show CDR1 as MNHEY and CDR2 as SVGAGI. CDR3 size: 15 residues. The ends lost 0 bases at V and 4 bases at J; junction bases unmatched: 1. The CDR3 here is CASSYSGTGGYGYTF. The CDR3 nucleotides are TGTGCCAGCAGTTACTCTGGGACAGGGGGCTATGGCTACACCTTC.

The V and J genes are TRBV5-1 and TRBJ2-1; 7 bases align to TRBD2. Germline CDR1 SGHRS, CDR2 YFSETQ. The V gene end was trimmed by 4 bases and the J gene end by 8 bases; junction bases not matched to a gene: 9. This CDR3 is built from 14 residues. CDR3 amino acids: CASSTQTSSYEQFF. The CDR3 DNA sequence: TGCGCCAGCAGCACTCAGACTAGCAGCTATGAGCAGTTCTTC.

The V gene is TRBV7-8, the J gene TRBJ2-1; D not resolved. CDR3 size: 14 residues. The germline V gene has CDR1 SGHVS and CDR2 FQNEAQ. V was trimmed by 1 base and J by 9 bases, leaving 13 bases between them. CDR3 sequence (DNA): TGTGCCAGCAGCTTAGTATCCCCTGAAGCTGAGCAGTTCTTC. Translation gives CASSLVSPEAEQFF.

The chain recombines TRBV5-1 with TRBJ1-5; D uncertain. Germline CDR1 and CDR2: SGHRS and YFSETQ. This CDR3 is built from 15 residues. V lost 0 bases, J lost 1 base, and 8 bases lay in between. The CDR3 DNA is TGCGCCAGCAGCTTGGCGGGTACAAGCAATCAGCCCCAGCATTTT. Translation gives CASSLAGTSNQPQHF.

The chain employs TRBV30 and TRBJ2-1, with 10 bases identical to TRBD2. The CDR3 totals 15 residues. In germline, CDR1 is GTSNPN, CDR2 SVGIG (reference sequence). After removal of 4 bases from V and 7 bases from J, the junction contained 10 bases not matched to a gene. The CDR3 spells CAWNPGLASRNEQFF. The CDR3 nucleotides read TGTGCCTGGAATCCGGGACTAGCGTCTCGGAATGAGCAGTTCTTC.

V and J are TRBV2 and TRBJ2-7; 8 bases agree with TRBD2. CDR1 SNHLY and CDR2 FYNNEI come from the germline V gene. The CDR3 is 13 residues long. J was trimmed by 6 bases and V by 4 bases; bases with no gene match: 5. CDR3 sequence (DNA): TGTGCCAGCAGTGTGAAAGCGGGGGCCGAGCAGTACTTC. It translates to CASSVKAGAEQYF.

A few counts support this clone. J is TRBJ2-5 and V is TRBV18; no clear D. The germline gives CDR1 KGHSH, CDR2 LQKENI. V was pared by 6 bases and J by 0 bases, with 8 bases between. The CDR3 runs to 13 residues. CDR3: CASSPSYQETQYF. The CDR3 DNA follows: TGTGCCAGCTCCCCATCGTACCAAGAGACCCAGTACTTC.

The chain combines TRBV10-3 with TRBJ2-7, with 10 bases fitting TRBD2. Germline values: CDR1 ENHRY, CDR2 SYGVKD. V lost 4 bases to trimming and J lost 3 bases; unmatched junction nucleotides: 12. The CDR3 has 17 residues. As DNA, the CDR3 is TGTGCCATCAGTGTTCCCTTAGCGGGAGGCTTTGGCTACGAGCAGTACTTC. Translated, it gives CAISVPLAGGFGYEQYF.

The genes are TRBV19 and TRBJ2-1; possibly TRBD2 for D (6 bases). Trimming removed 5 bases from V and 12 bases from J, with 23 bases in between. This CDR3 spans 15 amino acids. Germline values: CDR1 LNHDA, CDR2 SQIVND (reference sequence). As DNA, the CDR3 is TGTGCCAGTAGTCTCCCCGGGACTGACGAACATGGGCAGTTCTTC. Residues: CASSLPGTDEHGQFF.

The chain has TRBV4-1 and TRBJ2-2; perhaps TRBD2 as D (6 bases). Germline V gene sequence: CDR1 MGHRA, CDR2 YSYEKL. This CDR3 is 16 amino acids long. V was cut by 1 base and J by 5 bases, with 14 bases left in between. The CDR3 here is CASSQVGPSGTGELFF. CDR3 nucleotides: TGCGCCAGCAGCCAAGTGGGGCCGAGCGGGACCGGGGAGCTGTTTTTT.

The chain combines TRBV4-1 with TRBJ2-2; 9 nucleotides match TRBD2. CDR3 size: 16 residues. With V trimmed by 2 bases and J by 4 bases, 5 bases remained unmatched. Germline V lookup: CDR1 MGHRA, CDR2 YSYEKL. The CDR3 spells CASSQIAGGVTGELFF. The CDR3 bases are TGCGCCAGCAGCCAAATTGCGGGAGGGGTCACCGGGGAGCTGTTTTTT.

This clone was seen a few times. The chain carries TRBV6-1 and TRBJ1-3; D not certain. The V gene lost 8 bases and the J gene lost 0 bases, with 11 bases spanning the gap. CDR1 is MNHNS and CDR2 is SASEGT in the germline V gene. This CDR3 region has 14 residues. The CDR3, as DNA: TGTGCCAGCGGGCCCGCTAACTCTGGAAACACCATATATTTT. Protein product: CASGPANSGNTIYF.

The V gene is TRBV7-8, the J gene TRBJ1-4; maybe TRBD1 (6 bases). V was cut by 5 bases and J by 3 bases, with 13 bases left in between. Per germline, CDR1 SGHVS and CDR2 FQNEAQ. There are 15 residues in the CDR3. The CDR3 DNA is TGTGCCAGCAGCCCCTACAGGGCCCCTAATGAAAAACTGTTTTTT. The encoded protein is CASSPYRAPNEKLFF.

This clone showed up just a few times. The J gene is TRBJ2-7, the V gene TRBV6-5, with D unresolved. This CDR3 comprises 11 residues. V was pared by 7 bases and J by 6 bases, with 10 bases between. From germline, CDR1 is MNHEY and CDR2 SVGAGI. The CDR3: CASTHSGEQYF. CDR3 in DNA: TGTGCCAGCACCCACAGTGGCGAGCAGTACTTC.

In nucleotides, the CDR3 is TGTGCCAGCAGCGACTTCGGCCAGGCAGGGGCGGAAAAGTGGAGTGGGGCTAACTATGGCTACACCTTC. The encoded protein is CASSDFGQAGAEKWSGANYGYTF. The chain joins TRBV9 to TRBJ1-2, with a tentative D call TRBD1 (6 bases). The germline V gene encodes CDR1 SGDLS and CDR2 YYNGEE. The CDR3 is 23 amino acids. Trimming removed 3 bases from V and 0 bases from J, with 36 bases in between.